These T cell receptor beta chains were read from a single sample in a study of T-cell memory formation after mild COVID-19. TCRdb passed the 5' RACE reads through MiXCR, listing each CDR3 protein once. In the table there are under 450,000 distinct CDR3 sequences, less than 25% of which are singletons. The sequenced sample consisted of PBMCs or a T cell subset sorted from them (not recorded which). All receptors derive from an adult woman who had mild COVID-19 (a few samples of this study predate the infection). Cell type and time point are not known. CDR3s include the opening cysteine and the closing phenylalanine or tryptophan. A D gene is named only where the DNA matches it firmly. Size is stated for part of the rows, as once, few or many counts, or as a class when the clone is expanded.

few,TRBV7-9,TRBJ2-7,TRBD2,TGTGCCAGCAGCATAGCGGGAGACGCGTACGAGCAGTACTTC,CASSIAGDAYEQYF
-,TRBV6-1,TRBJ1-1,-,TGTGCCAGCACGCATATGATGAACACTGAAGCTTTCTTT,CASTHMMNTEAFF
few,TRBV7-3,TRBJ2-7,-,TGTGCCAGCAGCTTAACCAGGGACTACGAGCAGTACTTC,CASSLTRDYEQYF
once,TRBV7-9,TRBJ1-2,-,TGTGCCAGCAGCGCACGGGACACCTATGGCTACACCTTC,CASSARDTYGYTF
many,TRBV5-5,TRBJ2-5,TRBD1,TGTGCCAGCAGCGGATTGACAGGGGGCTCGGTAGAGACCCAGTACTTC,CASSGLTGGSVETQYF
-,TRBV29-1,TRBJ2-7,-,TGCAGCGCAGGAGGGGACGAGCAGTACTTC,CSAGGDEQYF
-,TRBV7-9,TRBJ2-5,-,TGTGCCTCACAAGGGCTAGCGCGTGCACCGGTCCTCATATTTCAAGAGACCCAGTACTTC,CASQGLARAPVLIFQETQYF
-,TRBV4-3,TRBJ2-6,-,TGCGCCAGCAGCCAAGATCGATATAGCCGCTCTGGGGCCAACGTCCTGACTTTC,CASSQDRYSRSGANVLTF
-,TRBV5-6,TRBJ2-4,-,TGTGCCAGCAGCTTTGGGCACCTAGCCAAAAACATTCAGTACTTC,CASSFGHLAKNIQYF
few,TRBV5-5,TRBJ2-5,TRBD2,TGTGCCAGCAGCTTGGGACTAGCGGGAGGGGAAGAGACCCAGTACTTC,CASSLGLAGGEETQYF
few,TRBV5-1,TRBJ2-3,-,TGCGCCAGCACGGGACTCAGGCCCCCCGAAACAGATACGCAGTATTTT,CASTGLRPPETDTQYF
-,TRBV4-3,TRBJ1-2,-,TGCGCCAGCAGCCAAGATCTTACAGGCGCTAACTATGGCTACACCTTC,CASSQDLTGANYGYTF
few,TRBV27,TRBJ2-5,-,TGTGCCAGCAGGGACAGTTTGCGTTTAGAGACCCAGTACTTC,CASRDSLRLETQYF
many,TRBV13,TRBJ2-7,-,TGTGCCAGCAGCCCAACGGTTCTCCCGCCCTACGAGCAGTACTTC,CASSPTVLPPYEQYF
-,TRBV11-3,TRBJ2-3,-,TGTGCCAGCAGCCCCCCGGACTCAAGGGCGCAGTATTTT,CASSPPDSRAQYF
-,TRBV19,TRBJ2-2,TRBD2,TGTGCCAGTAGTACCCTTAGCGGGACCACCGGGGAGCTGTTTTTT,CASSTLSGTTGELFF
-,TRBV7-3,TRBJ2-7,TRBD1,TGTGCCAGCAGCTCCTCGGGACAGTCTACGCAGTACTTC,CASSSSGQSTQYF
-,TRBV3-1,TRBJ2-5,-,TGTGCCAGCAGCTCAAACCCACACCCGGGGGAGACCCAGTACTTC,CASSSNPHPGETQYF
few,TRBV15,TRBJ2-6,-,TGTGCCACCAGCAGAGACTCTGGGGCCAACGTCCTGACTTTC,CATSRDSGANVLTF
few,TRBV4-2,TRBJ2-7,-,TGTGCCAGCAGCCAAGTCTCTCGGACCGAGGACTTGGAGCAGTACTTC,CASSQVSRTEDLEQYF
-,TRBV9,TRBJ2-3,-,TGTGCCAGCAGCGTATCGGGAACCACAGATACGCAGTATTTT,CASSVSGTTDTQYF
many,TRBV6-5,TRBJ2-2,-,TGTGCCAGCAGCTGGGGGTTAAACACCGGGGAGCTGTTTTTT,CASSWGLNTGELFF
-,TRBV10-3,TRBJ1-2,-,TGTGCCATCAGTGAGGGACAAAATGGCTACACCTTC,CAISEGQNGYTF
many,TRBV24-1,TRBJ2-2,-,TGTGCCACCAGTGATTTGGGGCGCGGGGACACCGGGGAGCTGTTTTTT,CATSDLGRGDTGELFF
few,TRBV4-3,TRBJ2-1,TRBD2,TGCGCCAGCAGCCCCGTACGCGGGAGATCCCTTTACAATGAGCAGTTCTTC,CASSPVRGRSLYNEQFF
few,TRBV7-6,TRBJ2-4,TRBD1,TGTGCCAGCAGCCCAACGACAGGGGGTCCCAACATTCAGTACTTC,CASSPTTGGPNIQYF
-,TRBV6-1,TRBJ1-1,-,TGTGCTGGGGAGAAGTACGGTAACACTGAAGCTTTCTTT,CAGEKYGNTEAFF
few,TRBV7-2,TRBJ2-1,TRBD2,TGTGCCAGCAGCTGGGGGGGAGTTGAGGAGCAGTTCTTC,CASSWGGVEEQFF
-,TRBV9,TRBJ2-2,TRBD2,TGTGCCAGCAGCGTCAGTACGGGGGGGCCCCCCGGGGAGCTGTTTTTT,CASSVSTGGPPGELFF
-,TRBV20-1,TRBJ2-3,-,TGCAGTGCTAGACTGACAGCAGATACGCAGTATTTT,CSARLTADTQYF
-,TRBV27,TRBJ2-1,TRBD2,TGTGCCAGCAGTTTATCGAGCGGGAGGGGATACAATGAGCAGTTCTTC,CASSLSSGRGYNEQFF
-,TRBV24-1,TRBJ2-1,-,TGTGCCACCAGTGATTTTCGGGAAGAGGAGCAGTTCTTC,CATSDFREEEQFF
few,TRBV15,TRBJ2-7,TRBD2,TGTGCCACCAGCAGAGTAGCGGGTTACGAGCAGTACTTC,CATSRVAGYEQYF
few,TRBV18,TRBJ1-2,TRBD1,TGTGCCAGCTCCCCCCAGGGGGGGCATAACTATGGCTACACCTTC,CASSPQGGHNYGYTF
-,TRBV20-1,TRBJ2-7,-,TGCAGTGCCGCCGGGCCTTCCTACGAGCAGTACTTC,CSAAGPSYEQYF
few,TRBV27,TRBJ2-5,TRBD2,TGTGCCAGCAGTAAACTAGCGGGGACCGGGGAGACCCAGTACTTC,CASSKLAGTGETQYF
-,TRBV27,TRBJ2-7,-,TGTGCCAGCAGCCCCCGGACTACCCTCTACGAGCAGTACTTC,CASSPRTTLYEQYF
-,TRBV7-9,TRBJ2-7,-,TGTGCCAGCGGTTCCGGGACGGTGACCTACGAGCAGTACTTC,CASGSGTVTYEQYF
-,TRBV25-1,TRBJ2-1,-,TGTGCCAGCAGTGAATACGGCCACAATGAGCAGTTCTTC,CASSEYGHNEQFF
-,TRBV5-1,TRBJ2-2,-,TGCGCCAGCAGCTCTCAGGGCGTGGGGGAGCTGTTTTTT,CASSSQGVGELFF
few,TRBV19,TRBJ2-5,-,TGTGCCAGTAGTATTTACACCACCCAAGAGACCCAGTACTTC,CASSIYTTQETQYF
few,TRBV29-1,TRBJ1-1,-,TGCAGCGTTAAGAGCATGAACACTGAAGCTTTCTTT,CSVKSMNTEAFF
many,TRBV12-3/TRBV12-4,TRBJ1-2,-,TGTGCCAGCAGAACAGGTGCCCCCCCTTCTGGCTACACCTTC,CASRTGAPPSGYTF
few,TRBV7-2,TRBJ1-5,-,TGTGCCAGCAGCTTAGATGGAGGTGGGAGCAATCAGCCCCAGCATTTT,CASSLDGGGSNQPQHF
few,TRBV7-6,TRBJ2-5,-,TGTGCCAGCAGCCCACCTTCACTCTACGGACAGTCGGTGTGGGAGACCCAGTACTTC,CASSPPSLYGQSVWETQYF
-,TRBV4-1,TRBJ2-5,TRBD2,TGCGCCAGCAGCCAAAAGAGCGGGACGCAAGAGACCCAGTACTTC,CASSQKSGTQETQYF
-,TRBV6-6,TRBJ2-1,-,TGTGCCAGCAGCTCTACGGGTGACCTCTACAATGAGCAGTTCTTC,CASSSTGDLYNEQFF
-,TRBV7-3,TRBJ1-1,-,TGTGCCAGCAGCTTTAGTTCTATGAACACTGAAGCTTTCTTT,CASSFSSMNTEAFF
few,TRBV6-1,TRBJ2-4,-,TGTGCCAGCAGTGAAGGAAGATGGGACACTCAGTACTTC,CASSEGRWDTQYF
-,TRBV12-3/TRBV12-4,TRBJ2-1,-,TGTGCCAGCAGTTCCGGGCCAGCGGATGAGCAGTTCTTC,CASSSGPADEQFF
many,TRBV12-3/TRBV12-4,TRBJ2-2,TRBD2,TGTGCCAGCAGTTTATCGAGCGGGGACGGGGAGCTGTTTTTT,CASSLSSGDGELFF
-,TRBV9,TRBJ2-6,-,TGTGCCAGCAGGACACCGAAGGCATCTGGGGCCAACGTCCTGACTTTC,CASRTPKASGANVLTF
-,TRBV29-1,TRBJ2-1,-,TGCAGCGTCTCAGGCGGTGGCGGTAATGAGCAGTTCTTC,CSVSGGGGNEQFF
few,TRBV12-3/TRBV12-4,TRBJ2-7,TRBD1,TGTGCCAGCAGTCTAACAGAGGGGGCCGAGCAGTACTTC,CASSLTEGAEQYF
few,TRBV30,TRBJ2-7,-,TGTGCCTGGAGTATCGGAGTTAAGCAGTACTTC,CAWSIGVKQYF